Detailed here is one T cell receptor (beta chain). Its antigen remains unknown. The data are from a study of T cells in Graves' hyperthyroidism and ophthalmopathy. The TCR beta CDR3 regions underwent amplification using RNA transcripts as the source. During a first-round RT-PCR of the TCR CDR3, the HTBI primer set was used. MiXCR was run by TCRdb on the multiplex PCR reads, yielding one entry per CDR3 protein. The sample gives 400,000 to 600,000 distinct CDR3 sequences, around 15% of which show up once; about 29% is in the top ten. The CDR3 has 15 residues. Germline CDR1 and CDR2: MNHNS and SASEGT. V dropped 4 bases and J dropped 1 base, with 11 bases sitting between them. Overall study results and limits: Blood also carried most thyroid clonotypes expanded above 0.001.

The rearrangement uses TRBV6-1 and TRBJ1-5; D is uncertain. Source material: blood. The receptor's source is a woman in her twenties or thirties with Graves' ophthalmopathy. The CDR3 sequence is CASSGSGWSNQPQHF. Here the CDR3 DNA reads TGTGCCAGCAGTGGTTCGGGGTGGAGCAATCAGCCCCAGCATTTT.